This record looks at one TCR beta chain sequence and its context. Its antigen remains unidentified. The germline gives CDR1 MGHRA, CDR2 YSYEKL. Between the trimmed V and J ends, which lost 0 bases and 3 bases, there was a span of 15 bases. There are 16 residues in the CDR3. This entry belongs to a study of blood T cells in healthy people across ages. Study conclusions and caveats: Getting older went along with TCR beta diversity per million T cells dropping roughly linearly. Diversity estimates from one million T cells were considered underestimates.

Together with a sample-barcoded 5' primer, a J-beta primer mix was included in a second PCR lasting about 7 to 12 cycles. A 12-random-nucleotide template-switch adaptor tagged each cDNA molecule. Researchers report that each sample yielded at least 3 million CDR3-containing paired-end reads. TCRdb re-called the 5' RACE reads with MiXCR, one entry per CDR3 protein. The sample records fewer than 1,000,000 distinct CDR3 sequences, approximately 48% being singletons. The V gene is TRBV4-1, the J gene TRBJ2-7; D gene ambiguous. Sequencing was performed on blood. The receptor comes from a man in his 60s in good health. The CDR3 DNA follows: TGCGCCAGCAGCCAAGATCAAGGACGGTACCACTACGAGCAGTACTTC. It codes for CASSQDQGRYHYEQYF.